Here is one T cell receptor beta chain with its context. The antigen is unknown. The sample carries other DNA sequences with the same CDR3. The V end was cut by 1 base, the J end by 0 bases, with 7 bases between. In germline, CDR1 is SGHTA, CDR2 FQGNSA. The CDR3 runs to 15 residues. The data stem from a study of shared clonotypes between healthy human individuals. Study context: CD4 naive and CD4 memory each took three plates per donor, while CD8 naive took two and CD8 memory one. Findings and caveats of the study: Memory subsets had estimated richness that was generally smaller than that of naive subsets.

Across several immunoSEQ plates, the genomic DNA of each subset was split evenly. Original methodology: In the immunoSEQ data, sequences were junction-only and lacked quality scores, so filtering differed. Assay: immunoSEQ multiplex PCR; the TCRdb copy retains only in-frame clones and omits some. V, J and clone size were drawn from that table, and D and trimming were deduced from the DNA. The table has roughly 2.4 million clones, 95% seen once. This TCR derives from a young man in good health. The sequenced material came from naive CD4+ T cells sorted from blood. As for subset: CD45RA+ positively selected. The chain recombines TRBV7-2 with TRBJ2-1; D unresolved. For the CDR3, the DNA is TGTGCCAGCAGCTTAGGTTCCAGCTCCTACAATGAGCAGTTCTTC. Its translation is CASSLGSSSYNEQFF.